This section outlines one TCR beta chain sequence together with its context. Its antigen remains unknown. The source of the sample is a study of cytomegalovirus exposure and HLA in healthy donors. In the PCR, 60 Vbeta and 13 Jbeta primers were used. TCRdb's table, derived via immunoSEQ multiplex PCR, lists solely in-frame clones and lacks some. Of just over 95,000 clones listed, about four fifths were seen once; the top ten hold 7% to 10%. Whole-study findings and limits: TCR beta sequences reportedly predicted most subjects' HLA-A and HLA-B alleles accurately. A cluster of highly shared sequence variants was likely a sequencing artifact.

The CDR3 runs to 16 residues. Germline CDR1 SGHRS, CDR2 YFSETQ. The ends lost 0 bases at V and 5 bases at J; junction bases unmatched: 5. Donors showed nominal health when sampled, although they likely had unrecorded immune exposures. The chain joins TRBV5-1 to TRBJ2-2, with 9 bases identical to TRBD1. This TCR derives from a human donor in good health. Sequenced sample: PBMCs. CDR3 amino acids: CASSLGDRAGTGELFF. The CDR3 nucleotides read TGCGCCAGCAGCTTGGGGGACAGGGCCGGGACCGGGGAGCTGTTTTTT. Variable domain in full (rest from reference TRBV5-1 and TRBJ2-2): KAGVTQTPRYLIKTRGQQVTLSCSPISGHRSVSWYQQTPGQGLQFLFEYFSETQRNKGNFPGRFSGRQFSNSRSEMNVSTLELGDSALYLCASSLGDRAGTGELFFGEGSRLTVL.